The TCR beta chain described here comes from a study of radiotherapy plus CTLA-4 blockade in lung cancer. Study-level points and caveats: Dynamics of early blood T cell clones, together with interferon-beta, were reportedly the best predictors of response.

The table came from immunoSEQ multiplex PCR; TCRdb's copy has only in-frame clones and leaves some out. Of about 15,000 clones listed, approximately 76% are singletons. Patients in the study, people with chemo-refractory metastatic non-small-cell lung cancer, received focal radiation plus ipilimumab CTLA-4 blockade. Germline V gives CDR1 SGHAT, CDR2 FQNNGV. The junction had 8 bases not matched to a gene; V was cut back by 5 bases and J by 5 bases. CDR3 size: 15 residues. To note about this clone: The target antigen is unknown.

The sequences come from peripheral blood, collected from a patient treated with radiotherapy plus ipilimumab. The TCR was taken from a human donor with non-small cell lung cancer whose response to radiotherapy plus ipilimumab could not be evaluated. This sequence joins TRBV11-2 and TRBJ2-5; TRBD1 matches 10 bases. The CDR3 here is CASSARQGAEETQYF. The CDR3 DNA reads TGTGCCAGCAGCGCCAGACAGGGGGCGGAGGAGACCCAGTACTTC. The full variable domain, with the rest looked up from reference TRBV11-2 and TRBJ2-5, is EAGVAQSPRYKIIEKRQSVAFWCNPISGHATLYWYQQILGQGPKLLIQFQNNGVVDDSQLPKDRFSAERLKGVDSTLKIQPAKLEDSAVYLCASSARQGAEETQYFGPGTRLLVL.